The clone carrying this T cell receptor beta chain showed up just a few times. Antigen unknown. RNA transcripts provided the source from which TCR beta CDR3 regions were amplified. An initial round of RT-PCR targeting the TCR CDR3 relied on the HTBI primer set. TCRdb independently ran MiXCR on the multiplex PCR reads; one entry per CDR3 protein. The sample contains some 250,000 distinct CDR3 sequences, just over 14% of which appear only once. The data are from a study of T cells in Graves' hyperthyroidism and ophthalmopathy. The V gene's germline CDR1 is SGHVS and CDR2 FQNEAQ. Trimming removed 2 bases from V and 5 bases from J; junction bases left unmatched: 8. This CDR3 spans 16 amino acids. Each patient was aged 18 to 65 and had newly diagnosed hyperthyroidism of under 2 months' duration. Diagnosing involved the use of clinical symptoms, serum thyroxine and TRAb, thyroid ultrasound and orbital computed tomography. Drawn at first hyperthyroidism diagnosis, the blood sample preceded any ophthalmopathy symptoms.

Regarding the study as a whole: Blood also carried most thyroid clonotypes expanded above 0.001.

The chain recombines TRBV7-8 with TRBJ2-2, with 7 bases identical to TRBD2. The material sequenced was blood. This clonotype was obtained from a woman between 40 and 50 years old with Graves' hyperthyroidism that later progressed to Graves' ophthalmopathy. CDR3 in DNA: TGTGCCAGCAGCTTACCCGGGAGGCAACTTACCGGGGAGCTGTTTTTT. Protein: CASSLPGRQLTGELFF.